Listed below are T cell receptor beta chains from one sample, sequenced in a study of cytomegalovirus exposure and HLA in healthy donors. Produced via immunoSEQ multiplex PCR; TCRdb's table is partial and in-frame only. The table includes 110,000 or so clones, 83% detected once. The material sequenced was PBMCs. These receptors were collected from a man between 18 and 29 years old in good health and CMV-seronegative. Both conserved end residues are part of each CDR3. Each record gives: V gene, D gene, J gene, clone size, CDR3 protein, CDR3 DNA. A D gene is named only where the DNA matches it firmly. Clone size is given for some rows only: seen once, a few or many times, or a class if the clone is expanded.

v_gene: TRBV7-3
d_gene: TRBD2
j_gene: TRBJ2-1
abundance: once
CDR3aa: CASSPPGLAGAAHEQFF
CDR3nt: TGTGCCAGCAGCCCACCGGGACTAGCGGGAGCAGCCCATGAGCAGTTCTTC

v_gene: TRBV7-2
d_gene: -
j_gene: TRBJ1-5
abundance: -
CDR3aa: CASSHGGAGNQPQHF
CDR3nt: TGTGCCAGCAGCCACGGTGGGGCAGGCAATCAGCCCCAGCATTTT

v_gene: TRBV6-4
d_gene: -
j_gene: TRBJ2-2
abundance: -
CDR3aa: CASSQVETGELFF
CDR3nt: TGTGCCAGCAGTCAGGTTGAAACCGGGGAGCTGTTTTTT

v_gene: TRBV14
d_gene: TRBD1
j_gene: TRBJ2-1
abundance: -
CDR3aa: CASSQPGQVPYNEQFF
CDR3nt: TGTGCCAGCAGCCAGCCGGGACAGGTCCCCTACAATGAGCAGTTCTTC

v_gene: TRBV18
d_gene: TRBD1
j_gene: TRBJ1-1
abundance: -
CDR3aa: CASSPGTGENTEAFF
CDR3nt: TGTGCCAGCTCACCAGGGACAGGGGAGAACACTGAAGCTTTCTTT

v_gene: TRBV5-5
d_gene: -
j_gene: TRBJ1-5
abundance: -
CDR3aa: CASSLGQANQPQHF
CDR3nt: TGTGCCAGCAGCTTGGGACAAGCCAATCAGCCCCAGCATTTT

v_gene: TRBV18
d_gene: TRBD1
j_gene: TRBJ1-5
abundance: -
CDR3aa: CASSTDRGNQPQHF
CDR3nt: TGTGCCAGCTCAACGGACAGGGGCAATCAGCCCCAGCATTTT

v_gene: TRBV9
d_gene: TRBD2
j_gene: TRBJ2-1
abundance: -
CDR3aa: CASSVRLAGYNEQFF
CDR3nt: TGTGCCAGCAGCGTACGGCTAGCGGGGTACAATGAGCAGTTCTTC

v_gene: TRBV6-1
d_gene: TRBD1
j_gene: TRBJ1-3
abundance: -
CDR3aa: CASMSGGSGNTIYF
CDR3nt: TGTGCCAGCATGTCAGGGGGTTCTGGAAACACCATATATTTT

v_gene: TRBV5-4
d_gene: TRBD1
j_gene: TRBJ2-1
abundance: -
CDR3aa: CASSPSTDRALYNEQFF
CDR3nt: TGTGCCAGCAGCCCGAGTACAGACAGGGCACTATACAATGAGCAGTTCTTC

v_gene: TRBV7-9
d_gene: -
j_gene: TRBJ1-1
abundance: -
CDR3aa: CASSNHLNTEAFF
CDR3nt: TGTGCCAGCAGCAATCACTTGAACACTGAAGCTTTCTTT

v_gene: TRBV7-2
d_gene: -
j_gene: TRBJ2-2
abundance: once
CDR3aa: CASSLAGVTGELFF
CDR3nt: TGTGCCAGCAGCTTAGCAGGGGTCACCGGGGAGCTGTTTTTT

v_gene: TRBV4-3
d_gene: TRBD1
j_gene: TRBJ1-2
abundance: once
CDR3aa: CASSQEHRGPYGYTF
CDR3nt: TGCGCCAGCAGCCAGGAACACAGGGGGCCCTATGGCTACACCTTC

v_gene: TRBV7-2
d_gene: TRBD1
j_gene: TRBJ2-7
abundance: -
CDR3aa: CASSQDRAGVYEQYF
CDR3nt: TGTGCCAGCAGCCAGGACAGGGCCGGGGTATACGAGCAGTACTTC

v_gene: TRBV11-3
d_gene: TRBD2
j_gene: TRBJ2-7
abundance: -
CDR3aa: CASSFLAGGSNGAGEQYF
CDR3nt: TGTGCCAGCAGCTTCCTAGCGGGAGGATCGAACGGGGCTGGCGAGCAGTACTTC

v_gene: TRBV7-2
d_gene: TRBD2
j_gene: TRBJ2-5
abundance: -
CDR3aa: CASRPLAAQETQYF
CDR3nt: TGTGCCAGCAGACCCCTAGCGGCGCAAGAGACCCAGTACTTC

v_gene: TRBV18
d_gene: TRBD2
j_gene: TRBJ2-7
abundance: -
CDR3aa: CASSPRTATSDPYEQYF
CDR3nt: TGTGCCAGCTCACCACGGACAGCGACTAGCGATCCCTACGAGCAGTACTTC

v_gene: TRBV5-6
d_gene: -
j_gene: TRBJ2-5
abundance: -
CDR3aa: CASSLAGQGGQETQYF
CDR3nt: TGTGCCAGCAGCTTGGCGGGGCAGGGGGGCCAAGAGACCCAGTACTTC

v_gene: TRBV5-5
d_gene: -
j_gene: TRBJ2-7
abundance: -
CDR3aa: CASSLIADVEQYF
CDR3nt: TGTGCCAGCAGCTTGATAGCAGACGTAGAGCAGTACTTC

v_gene: TRBV6-1
d_gene: -
j_gene: TRBJ2-7
abundance: once
CDR3aa: CASSVPGITYEQYF
CDR3nt: TGTGCCAGCAGTGTCCCAGGAATCACCTACGAGCAGTACTTC

v_gene: TRBV27
d_gene: TRBD1
j_gene: TRBJ1-2
abundance: -
CDR3aa: CASSLTTPTGLYYGYTF
CDR3nt: TGTGCCAGCAGTTTGACTACACCGACAGGGTTGTACTATGGCTACACCTTC

v_gene: TRBV27
d_gene: -
j_gene: TRBJ1-2
abundance: -
CDR3aa: CASSLFGGGGFYGYTF
CDR3nt: TGTGCCAGCAGTTTATTCGGAGGCGGGGGCTTCTATGGCTACACCTTC

v_gene: TRBV19
d_gene: -
j_gene: TRBJ2-7
abundance: -
CDR3aa: CASSIRGGLRGEQYF
CDR3nt: TGTGCCAGTAGTATCCGGGGAGGACTCAGGGGGGAGCAGTACTTC

v_gene: TRBV5-1
d_gene: TRBD1
j_gene: TRBJ2-7
abundance: -
CDR3aa: CASTTGAGTANYEQYF
CDR3nt: TGCGCCAGCACCACCGGTGCCGGGACAGCTAACTACGAGCAGTACTTC

v_gene: TRBV6-5
d_gene: -
j_gene: TRBJ1-6
abundance: once
CDR3aa: CASGSSPSSYNSPLHF
CDR3nt: TGTGCCAGCGGTTCCTCTCCGAGCTCCTATAATTCACCCCTCCACTTT

v_gene: TRBV15
d_gene: -
j_gene: TRBJ1-3
abundance: -
CDR3aa: CATSRGGLSSGNTIYF
CDR3nt: TGTGCCACCAGCAGGGGAGGACTCAGCTCTGGAAACACCATATATTTT

v_gene: TRBV15
d_gene: TRBD2
j_gene: TRBJ2-7
abundance: -
CDR3aa: CATSRLAVPSLRDGQYF
CDR3nt: TGTGCCACCAGCAGACTAGCGGTGCCGTCCCTACGAGACGGGCAGTACTTC

v_gene: TRBV18
d_gene: TRBD1
j_gene: TRBJ1-1
abundance: -
CDR3aa: CASSPKTGAEAFF
CDR3nt: TGTGCCAGCTCACCAAAGACAGGGGCTGAAGCTTTCTTT

v_gene: TRBV7-9
d_gene: -
j_gene: TRBJ1-1
abundance: -
CDR3aa: CASSQGQMNTEAFF
CDR3nt: TGTGCCAGCAGCCAAGGACAGATGAACACTGAAGCTTTCTTT

v_gene: TRBV6-1
d_gene: -
j_gene: TRBJ2-7
abundance: once
CDR3aa: CASSLEASYEQYF
CDR3nt: TGTGCCAGCAGTCTCGAGGCCTCCTACGAGCAGTACTTC

v_gene: TRBV7-8
d_gene: TRBD2
j_gene: TRBJ2-7
abundance: -
CDR3aa: CASSMKGLAGYRIYEQYF
CDR3nt: TGTGCCAGCAGCATGAAAGGACTAGCGGGATACCGGATTTACGAGCAGTACTTC

v_gene: TRBV7-9
d_gene: -
j_gene: TRBJ2-7
abundance: -
CDR3aa: CASTRGGFYEQYF
CDR3nt: TGTGCCAGCACGAGGGGGGGCTTTTACGAGCAGTACTTC

v_gene: TRBV1
d_gene: -
j_gene: TRBJ1-2
abundance: -
CDR3aa: CTSSQVIRTGAGGYTF
CDR3nt: TGCACCAGCAGCCAAGTAATAAGGACAGGGGCCGGCGGCTACACCTTC

v_gene: TRBV5-1
d_gene: TRBD1
j_gene: TRBJ1-1
abundance: -
CDR3aa: CASSVDRAGTEAFF
CDR3nt: TGCGCCAGCAGCGTGGACAGGGCGGGCACTGAAGCTTTCTTT

v_gene: TRBV11-2
d_gene: -
j_gene: TRBJ2-7
abundance: -
CDR3aa: CASSQTGQTYEQYF
CDR3nt: TGTGCCAGCAGCCAGACGGGACAAACCTACGAGCAGTACTTC

v_gene: TRBV5-5
d_gene: -
j_gene: TRBJ2-1
abundance: few
CDR3aa: CASSLREEQFF
CDR3nt: TGTGCCAGCAGCTTGCGGGAGGAGCAGTTCTTC

v_gene: TRBV29-1
d_gene: -
j_gene: TRBJ2-1
abundance: once
CDR3aa: CSVGYVYNEQFF
CDR3nt: TGCAGCGTTGGCTACGTCTACAATGAGCAGTTCTTC

v_gene: TRBV5-5
d_gene: -
j_gene: TRBJ1-5
abundance: -
CDR3aa: CASSLPGEGQPQHF
CDR3nt: TGTGCCAGCAGCTTGCCGGGGGAGGGTCAGCCCCAGCATTTT

v_gene: TRBV7-2
d_gene: -
j_gene: TRBJ1-2
abundance: -
CDR3aa: CASSFERSNYGYTF
CDR3nt: TGTGCCAGCAGCTTCGAGCGATCTAACTATGGCTACACCTTC

v_gene: TRBV28
d_gene: -
j_gene: TRBJ1-3
abundance: -
CDR3aa: CASRIQISGNTIYF
CDR3nt: TGTGCCAGCAGAATACAGATCTCTGGAAACACCATATATTTT

v_gene: TRBV7-9
d_gene: TRBD1
j_gene: TRBJ1-5
abundance: -
CDR3aa: CASTLTGDRESNQPQHF
CDR3nt: TGTGCCAGCACCCTAACAGGAGACAGGGAGAGCAATCAGCCCCAGCATTTT

v_gene: TRBV7-9
d_gene: TRBD2
j_gene: TRBJ2-3
abundance: -
CDR3aa: CASSPSGSGSLDTQYF
CDR3nt: TGTGCCAGCAGCCCTAGTGGTAGCGGGAGTCTAGATACGCAGTATTTT

v_gene: TRBV13
d_gene: -
j_gene: TRBJ1-1
abundance: -
CDR3aa: CASRLVLDTEAFF
CDR3nt: TGTGCCAGCAGGCTGGTCCTGGACACTGAGGCTTTCTTT

v_gene: TRBV5-4
d_gene: -
j_gene: TRBJ1-1
abundance: few
CDR3aa: CASSLQGYTEAFF
CDR3nt: TGTGCCAGCAGCTTACAGGGATACACTGAAGCTTTCTTT

v_gene: TRBV5-4
d_gene: TRBD1
j_gene: TRBJ1-1
abundance: -
CDR3aa: CASSPYRGRTEAFF
CDR3nt: TGTGCCAGCAGCCCCTACAGGGGCAGGACTGAAGCTTTCTTT

v_gene: TRBV18
d_gene: -
j_gene: TRBJ1-1
abundance: -
CDR3aa: CASSPPVAGLGAPAFF
CDR3nt: TGTGCCAGCTCACCACCAGTAGCCGGACTGGGGGCGCCGGCTTTCTTT

v_gene: TRBV15
d_gene: -
j_gene: TRBJ2-3
abundance: -
CDR3aa: CATSTLRGPDTQYF
CDR3nt: TGTGCCACCAGCACCCTCAGGGGACCAGATACGCAGTATTTT

v_gene: TRBV11-3
d_gene: TRBD2
j_gene: TRBJ2-1
abundance: -
CDR3aa: CASSSGGNSYNEQFF
CDR3nt: TGTGCCAGCAGCTCGGGGGGGAACTCCTACAATGAGCAGTTCTTC

v_gene: TRBV21-1
d_gene: -
j_gene: TRBJ2-1
abundance: -
CDR3aa: CASSTNGLAGESNEQFF
CDR3nt: TGTGCCAGCAGCACAAACGGACTAGCGGGAGAGAGCAATGAGCAGTTCTTC

v_gene: TRBV18
d_gene: TRBD2
j_gene: TRBJ2-2
abundance: -
CDR3aa: CASSPPTLAGATGELFF
CDR3nt: TGTGCCAGCTCACCACCGACACTAGCGGGAGCCACCGGGGAGCTGTTTTTT

v_gene: TRBV14
d_gene: TRBD1
j_gene: TRBJ1-1
abundance: -
CDR3aa: CASSQGQGSEAFF
CDR3nt: TGTGCCAGCAGCCAGGGACAGGGCTCTGAAGCTTTCTTT

v_gene: TRBV12-2
d_gene: -
j_gene: TRBJ2-7
abundance: -
CDR3aa: CASRLPLAGGPSYEQYF
CDR3nt: TGTGCAAGTCGCTTACCGCTAGCGGGAGGGCCCTCCTACGAGCAGTACTTC

v_gene: TRBV5-4
d_gene: TRBD1
j_gene: TRBJ1-2
abundance: -
CDR3aa: CASSLGMSTGIYYGYTF
CDR3nt: TGTGCCAGCAGCTTGGGTATGTCGACAGGGATTTACTATGGCTACACCTTC

v_gene: TRBV4-1
d_gene: TRBD1
j_gene: TRBJ1-2
abundance: -
CDR3aa: CASSQEGQGASYGYTF
CDR3nt: TGCGCCAGCAGCCAAGAAGGACAGGGGGCGAGCTATGGCTACACCTTC